The clone carrying this T cell receptor beta chain was seen once. The assay was immunoSEQ multiplex PCR, and TCRdb's table has in-frame clones only and misses some. Here the sample spans 15,000 to 20,000 clones, 75% to 90% being singletons. This record comes from a study of T cell changes during pregnancy in multiple sclerosis. Trimming took 0 bases from V and 4 from J, leaving 9 bases between them. Germline V CDR1 and CDR2: LNHNV, YYDKDF (reference sequence). The CDR3 covers 14 residues. The sequences come from CD8+ T cells from peripheral blood mononuclear cells, collected in the third trimester of pregnancy. The chain is built from TRBV15 and TRBJ1-2, with a weak D call TRBD1 (5 bases). This TCR came from a female donor in good health, enrolled as a control in a pregnancy study. The CDR3 coding sequence is TGTGCCACCAGCAGAGATACAGGCTTCTATGGCTACACCTTC. Translated, it gives CATSRDTGFYGYTF.